Given below is one T cell receptor (beta chain) in context. What it binds is not known. This specimen comes from a study of CD8 T cell repertoires and HIV-1 epitope variants. The wider study: Twenty-five autologous and known Gag and Nef epitope variant peptides each stimulated T cells separately. 1M T cells were kept uncultured as a baseline.

Assay used: immunoSEQ multiplex PCR; TCRdb lists only in-frame clones, some missing. Of thousands of clones listed, roughly 64% are singletons. Material for sequencing was cultured CD8+ T cells derived from PBMCs. This TCR was sampled from a male donor with HIV.

Here the CDR3 reads CASSQEDSDSYEQYF. The CDR3 DNA is TGTGCCAGCAGCCAAGAGGACAGCGATTCCTACGAGCAGTACTTC. The rearrangement joins TRBV4-2 to TRBJ2-7; tentatively, D is TRBD1 (6 bases). The V gene lost 0 bases and the J gene lost 1 base, with 10 bases spanning the gap. Germline V lookup: CDR1 LGHNA, CDR2 YNFKEQ. The CDR3 has 15 amino acids.